This T cell receptor (beta chain) comes out of a study of cytotoxic CD8 clonotypes in ibrutinib-treated CLL. Germline assignment: CDR1 MNHEY and CDR2 SVGAGI. The length of the CDR3 is 14 residues. Germline trimming cut 2 bases from V and 7 bases from J; bases unmatched to any gene: 4. TCRdb's table, derived via immunoSEQ multiplex PCR, lists solely in-frame clones and lacks some. The sample yields 45,000 or so clones, 60% to 80% seen once. This receptor was obtained from a human donor with chronic lymphocytic leukemia. The source was PBMCs, collected after 12 months of ibrutinib treatment. The J gene is TRBJ2-2, the V gene TRBV6-5; 7 positions agree with TRBD2. The DNA of the CDR3 is TGTGCCAGCAGTTACCGGGAGGTTGGCGGGGAGCTGTTTTTT. As protein: CASSYREVGGELFF.